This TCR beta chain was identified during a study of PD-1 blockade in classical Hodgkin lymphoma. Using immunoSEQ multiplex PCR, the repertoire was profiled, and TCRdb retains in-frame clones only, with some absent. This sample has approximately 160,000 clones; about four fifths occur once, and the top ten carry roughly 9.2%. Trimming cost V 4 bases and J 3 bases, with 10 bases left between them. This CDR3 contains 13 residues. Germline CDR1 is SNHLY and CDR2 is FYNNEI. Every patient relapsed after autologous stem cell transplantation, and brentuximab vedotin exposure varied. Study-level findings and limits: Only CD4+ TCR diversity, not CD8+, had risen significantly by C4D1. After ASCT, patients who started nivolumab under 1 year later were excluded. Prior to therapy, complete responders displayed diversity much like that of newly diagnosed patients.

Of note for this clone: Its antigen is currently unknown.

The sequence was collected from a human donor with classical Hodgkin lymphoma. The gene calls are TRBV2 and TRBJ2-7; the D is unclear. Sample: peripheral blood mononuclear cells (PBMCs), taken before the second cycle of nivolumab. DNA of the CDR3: TGTGCCAGCAGTGCCAGTACTCACTACGAGCAGTACTTC. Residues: CASSASTHYEQYF.